This entry features one TCR beta chain sequence. What it recognizes is unknown. The data were taken from a study of T cell responses to AZD1222 COVID-19 vaccine. Some clones are missing from TCRdb's copy, which holds only in-frame ones; the method was immunoSEQ multiplex PCR. The profile shows around 88,000 clones, roughly nine tenths of them singletons. Germline values: CDR1 SGHDN, CDR2 FVKESK. The length of the CDR3 is 16 residues. Losses at the gene ends were 1 base for V and 1 base for J; bases not matched to a gene: 6. Whole-study results and caveats: The sample set comprised mostly white British donors with more females, and clonal diversity was possibly underestimated. The study found Spike-specific TCR breadth and depth rose after two AZD1222 doses.

V is TRBV14 and J is TRBJ2-5; TRBD1 matches at 7 bases. This sequence originates from an adult in good health. The sample consisted of peripheral blood, taken on day 0 of AZD1222 vaccination. The CDR3 region has the DNA TGTGCCAGCAGCCAAGTAAAGGGGGCAAGCCAAGAGACCCAGTACTTC. Protein product: CASSQVKGASQETQYF.